This T cell receptor beta chain was identified during a study of shared clonotypes between healthy human individuals. Produced via immunoSEQ multiplex PCR; TCRdb's table is partial and in-frame only. The top ten hold roughly 1.2% of the sample, which has 1.4 million to 1.5 million clones, roughly 97% seen once. V lost 4 bases and J lost 6; bases outside the gene matches: 7. This CDR3 has 15 residues. The germline V gene has CDR1 SGHNT and CDR2 YYREEE (reference sequence). Among the donors, all were Caucasian adults who lived in Nashville, Tennessee. This receptor was obtained from a man aged 25-45 years in good health. The V and J genes are TRBV5-4 and TRBJ2-2, with 9 bases matching TRBD2. The sample was naive CD4+ T cells sorted from blood. The subset: CD45RA+ positively selected. CDR3 loop: CASSMPGLAAGELFF. In DNA form, the CDR3 reads TGTGCCAGCAGCATGCCGGGACTAGCAGCCGGGGAGCTGTTTTTT.